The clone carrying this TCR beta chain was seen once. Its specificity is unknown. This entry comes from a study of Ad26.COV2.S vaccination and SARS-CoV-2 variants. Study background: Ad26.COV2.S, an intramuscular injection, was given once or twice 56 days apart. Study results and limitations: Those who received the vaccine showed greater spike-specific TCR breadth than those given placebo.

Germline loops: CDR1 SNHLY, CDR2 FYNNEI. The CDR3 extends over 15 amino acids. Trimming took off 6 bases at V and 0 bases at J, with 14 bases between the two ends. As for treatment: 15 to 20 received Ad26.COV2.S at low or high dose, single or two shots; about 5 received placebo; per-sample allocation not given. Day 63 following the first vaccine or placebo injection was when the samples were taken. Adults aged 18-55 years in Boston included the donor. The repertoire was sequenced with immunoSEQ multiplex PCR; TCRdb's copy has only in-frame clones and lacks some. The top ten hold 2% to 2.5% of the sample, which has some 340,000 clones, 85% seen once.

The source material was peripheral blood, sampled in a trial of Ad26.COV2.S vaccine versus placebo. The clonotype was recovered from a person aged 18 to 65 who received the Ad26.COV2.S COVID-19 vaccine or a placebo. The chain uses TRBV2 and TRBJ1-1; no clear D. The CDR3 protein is CASSPTGRLNTEAFF. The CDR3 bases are TGTGCCAGCAGCCCAACCGGACGGTTGAACACTGAAGCTTTCTTT.